Each of the 25 T cell receptor beta chains below was sequenced from the same sample in a study of T cells in Graves' hyperthyroidism and ophthalmopathy. From RNA transcripts, TCR beta CDR3 regions were amplified. In the first-round RT-PCR of the TCR CDR3, the HTBI primer set was used. MiXCR, run by TCRdb on the multiplex PCR reads, gives a single entry per CDR3 protein. Of 550,000 to 700,000 distinct CDR3 sequences in the sample, roughly 50% are singletons; the top ten hold over 15%. Sequencing was performed on peripheral blood or thyroid tissue (not recorded which). Every receptor here comes from an adult woman with Graves' disease, either hyperthyroidism or ophthalmopathy (not recorded which).

This clonotype was observed at least ten times. This rearrangement joins TRBV19 to TRBJ1-1; D possibly corresponds to TRBD1 (5 bases). This CDR3 contains 13 residues. V was pared by 11 bases and J by 2 bases, with 15 bases between. From germline, CDR1 is LNHDA and CDR2 SQIVND (reference sequence). The CDR3: CAAGGTPNTEAFF. CDR3 nucleotides: TGTGCCGCGGGGGGAACTCCTAACACTGAAGCTTTCTTT.

The V gene is TRBV27, the J gene TRBJ2-7, with 10 positions matching TRBD1. The CDR3 runs 16 residues. From germline, CDR1 is MNHEY and CDR2 SMNVEV (reference sequence). V lost 6 bases and J lost 0; bases outside the gene matches: 8. The CDR3 loop is CASRDYGTGDSYEQYF. CDR3 nucleotide sequence: TGTGCCAGCAGAGATTACGGGACAGGGGACTCCTACGAGCAGTACTTC.

The chain links TRBV6-5 to TRBJ2-5; TRBD1 agrees at 7 bases. The CDR3 consists of 15 residues. The V gene's germline CDR1 is MNHEY and CDR2 SVGAGI. The V segment lost 5 bases and the J segment 2 bases; nucleotides outside the gene matches: 8. The CDR3 is CASSHRGHNQETQYF. CDR3 bases: TGTGCCAGCAGTCACAGGGGCCATAATCAAGAGACCCAGTACTTC.

Comment on this clonotype: A read error may produce the germline difference seen at one junction end. This chain uses TRBV10-3 with TRBJ1-4, with a possible D match to TRBD1 (6 bases). CDR1 and CDR2 from the germline V gene are ENHRY and SYGVKD. CDR3 length equals 13 residues. DNA of the CDR3: TGTGCCAGCAGTGGGTCAGGGGCAGAAAAACTGTTTTTT. Translating gives CASSGSGAEKLFF.

This clonotype was counted at least ten times. This rearrangement joins TRBV5-1 to TRBJ1-3; weak D call: TRBD1 (5 bases). Trimming pared 0 bases from V and 5 bases from J, leaving 15 bases between. CDR3 length: 16 residues. Germline CDR1 and CDR2: SGHRS and YFSETQ. The CDR3 sequence is CASSLVPGGNRNTIYF. The DNA of the CDR3 is TGCGCCAGCAGCTTGGTTCCGGGGGGAAACAGAAACACCATATATTTT. The variable domain in full, with the rest retrieved from reference TRBV5-1 and TRBJ1-3, is KAGVTQTPRYLIKTRGQQVTLSCSPISGHRSVSWYQQTPGQGLQFLFEYFSETQRNKGNFPGRFSGRQFSNSRSEMNVSTLELGDSALYLCASSLVPGGNRNTIYFGEGSWLTVV.

The table lists this clonotype with many counts. The chain carries TRBV6-5 and TRBJ1-1; D ambiguous. There are 15 residues in the CDR3. V lost 6 bases to trimming and J lost 1 base, with 15 bases between them. Germline lookup yields CDR1 MNHEY and CDR2 SVGAGI. In DNA form, the CDR3 reads TGTGCCAGCAGGACTTGGGAGACGGGGAACACTGAAGCTTTCTTT. Translation gives CASRTWETGNTEAFF.

The rearrangement joins TRBV7-9 to TRBJ1-6; D unresolved. Germline V gene sequence: CDR1 SEHNR, CDR2 FQNEAQ (reference sequence). The CDR3 consists of 14 residues. V lost 2 bases to trimming and J lost 8 bases, with 10 bases between them. The CDR3 DNA follows: TGTGCCAGCAGCTTATTTGGCAGTTATTCACCCCTCCACTTT. This codes for CASSLFGSYSPLHF.

This sequence joins TRBV4-2 and TRBJ2-5; D is ambiguous. Germline V lookup: CDR1 LGHNA, CDR2 YNFKEQ. The V end was cut by 0 bases, the J end by 4 bases, with 6 bases between. This CDR3 is built from 13 residues. The CDR3 DNA sequence: TGTGCCAGCAGCCAAGACCCGTCAGAGACCCAGTACTTC. This gives the protein CASSQDPSETQYF.

The chain couples TRBV15 to TRBJ1-2; TRBD1 might be the D (5 bases). CDR3 length: 15 residues. CDR1 and CDR2 from the germline V gene are LNHNV and YYDKDF (reference sequence). Trimming left V 3 bases short and J 4 bases short, with 15 bases between. This CDR3 is CATSSASRGRYGYTF. The CDR3 region has the DNA TGTGCCACCAGCAGTGCTAGCCGGGGACGCTATGGCTACACCTTC.

This clonotype was counted ten times or more. The chain employs TRBV24-1 and TRBJ2-5, with 12 bases matching TRBD2. The CDR3 length is 16 residues. After removal of 4 bases from V and 4 bases from J, the junction contained 6 bases not matched to a gene. Germline CDR1 is KGHDR and CDR2 is SFDVKD. This chain's CDR3 is CATSDLTSGSPETQYF. DNA for the CDR3: TGTGCCACCAGTGACCTGACTAGCGGGAGCCCAGAGACCCAGTACTTC.

This clonotype was recorded at least ten times. The chain employs TRBV7-9 and TRBJ2-6; D call uncertain. V gave up 11 bases and J gave up 2 bases, with 10 bases separating them. The CDR3 has 13 residues. Germline V CDR1 and CDR2: SEHNR, FQNEAQ (reference sequence). The CDR3 nucleotides read TGTGCCGGAAGTGCGGCTGGGGCCAACGTCCTGACTTTC. It specifies CAGSAAGANVLTF.

This clonotype showed up many times. The chain joins TRBV20-1 to TRBJ2-7; D remains unclear. CDR1 and CDR2 (germline): DFQATT, SNEGSKA (reference sequence). V gave up 2 bases and J gave up 4 bases, with 24 bases separating them. The CDR3 sequence is 17 residues long. DNA for the CDR3: TGCAGTGCTAGACCCGCCCGGGTAGGTCTGGCTCTGTACGAGCAGTACTTC. This codes for CSARPARVGLALYEQYF.

The chain is built from TRBV2 and TRBJ2-2; D remains unclear. Trimming removed 6 bases from V and 9 bases from J, with 14 bases in between. The V gene's germline CDR1 is SNHLY and CDR2 FYNNEI. The CDR3 covers 13 residues. The CDR3 sequence is CASSTKLERELFF. CDR3 nucleotide sequence: TGTGCCAGCAGCACGAAACTGGAGAGGGAGCTGTTTTTT.

Points on this clonotype: Its ends do not fully match the called genes, so a read error is possible. The rearrangement joins TRBV12-3 or TRBV12-4 to TRBJ2-2; D gene unclear. The CDR3 loop spans 13 amino acids. CDR3 DNA sequence: TGTGCCAGCAGGTTCATGAACACTGGGGAGCTGTTTTTT. As protein: CASRFMNTGELFF.

The chain combines TRBV7-2 with TRBJ2-7, with 8 nucleotides matching TRBD2. The ends lost 5 bases at V and 2 bases at J; junction bases unmatched: 14. Germline V CDR1 and CDR2: SGHTA, FQGNSA. The CDR3 runs 17 residues. The CDR3 nucleotides read TGTGCCAGCAGCCAATCCCTGGGGCGGGGGGCCCCCTACGAGCAGTACTTC. Amino acids: CASSQSLGRGAPYEQYF.

This clonotype was observed many times. This chain uses TRBV20-1 with TRBJ1-1, with TRBD1 matching 9 bases. The germline gives CDR1 DFQATT, CDR2 SNEGSKA (reference sequence). Unmatched junction bases numbered 4, after V lost 0 bases and J lost 5 bases. The CDR3 sequence is 14 residues long. Written as DNA, the CDR3 is TGCAGTGCTAGAGACGGACAGGGGAGGACTGAAGCTTTCTTT. Its translation: CSARDGQGRTEAFF.

The V and J genes are TRBV5-1 and TRBJ1-2, with 7 bases matching TRBD1. J lost 7 bases, V lost 7 bases, and 4 bases had no gene match. This CDR3 contains 11 residues. Germline lookup yields CDR1 SGHRS and CDR2 YFSETQ. The CDR3 bases are TGCGCCAGCTCGACAGGGTTTGGCTACACCTTC. Amino acid sequence: CASSTGFGYTF.

This clonotype was counted many times. This chain joins TRBV7-9 and TRBJ1-2; 8 positions agree with TRBD1. The CDR3 is made up of 16 amino acids. Germline CDR1 SEHNR, CDR2 FQNEAQ (reference sequence). Unmatched junction bases numbered 12, after V lost 2 bases and J lost 7 bases. CDR3 DNA sequence: TGTGCCAGCAGCTTAAGCTTTGTCAGGGGGCGCTTTGGCTACACCTTC. Its translation is CASSLSFVRGRFGYTF.

This clonotype has at least ten counts. The V gene is TRBV4-1, the J gene TRBJ2-7; 12 bases map to TRBD2. The CDR3 covers 17 residues. With 1 base clipped from V and 3 bases from J, the junction kept 7 bases outside the gene matches. CDR1 is MGHRA and CDR2 is YSYEKL in the germline V gene. The CDR3 is CASSQAGLAGSRYEQYF. CDR3 sequence (DNA): TGCGCCAGCAGCCAAGCCGGACTAGCGGGATCCCGCTACGAGCAGTACTTC.

In the case of this clonotype: The junction shows a germline mismatch at one end, possibly a read error. The rearrangement uses TRBV15 and TRBJ1-4; 7 nucleotides match TRBD1. In germline, CDR1 is LNHNV, CDR2 YYDKDF (reference sequence). The CDR3 totals 15 residues. The CDR3 nucleotides are TGTACCACCAGCAGAGAGACAGGGAGGAGTGAAAAACTGTTTTTT. Translating it yields CTTSRETGRSEKLFF.

The chain couples TRBV7-6 to TRBJ2-7; 9 positions match TRBD1. Germline V CDR1 and CDR2: SGHVS, FNYEAQ. This CDR3 comprises 18 residues. Trimming took 5 bases from V and 0 from J; bases not matched to a gene: 14. The CDR3 bases are TGTGCCAGCAGCGCACTCCGGGACAGGGACAGTAGCTCCTACGAGCAGTACTTC. Amino acids: CASSALRDRDSSSYEQYF.

The chain joins TRBV29-1 to TRBJ2-7; no clear D gene. Germline CDR1 and CDR2: SQVTM and ANQGSEA. The CDR3 is 13 residues long. The germline V and J ends were trimmed by 5 bases and 2 bases, with 13 bases remaining between them. CDR3 sequence: CSVFETRTYEQYF. For the CDR3, the DNA is TGCAGCGTTTTTGAGACACGAACCTACGAGCAGTACTTC.

This clonotype was seen only a few times. This chain joins TRBV12-3 or TRBV12-4 and TRBJ1-3, with D unclear. This CDR3 region has 17 residues. Trimming left V 3 bases short and J 2 bases short, with 17 bases between. The CDR3 here is CASSLKTPAVTGNTIYF. CDR3 coding DNA: TGTGCCAGCAGTTTGAAGACACCAGCTGTTACTGGAAACACCATATATTTT.

V is TRBV20-1 and J is TRBJ1-6; D may be TRBD1 (5 bases). The CDR3 consists of 14 residues. Trimming took 5 bases from V and 4 from J, leaving 12 bases between them. CDR1 is DFQATT, CDR2 SNEGSKA, per germline (reference sequence). CDR3 bases: TGCAGTGCTGGGGTCGGGGGTTATAATTCACCCCTCCACTTT. Protein product: CSAGVGGYNSPLHF.

About this clonotype itself: The CDR3 end shows no conserved phenylalanine or tryptophan, and so a read error is likely. The limits of the CDR3 on the DNA are not certain, so only TCRdb's listed CDR3 is given. The chain carries TRBV7-6 and TRBJ1-1. Germline CDR1 and CDR2: SGHVS and FNYEAQ. The CDR3 is 8 amino acids long, termini counted. CDR3 sequence: CASSLGVQ.